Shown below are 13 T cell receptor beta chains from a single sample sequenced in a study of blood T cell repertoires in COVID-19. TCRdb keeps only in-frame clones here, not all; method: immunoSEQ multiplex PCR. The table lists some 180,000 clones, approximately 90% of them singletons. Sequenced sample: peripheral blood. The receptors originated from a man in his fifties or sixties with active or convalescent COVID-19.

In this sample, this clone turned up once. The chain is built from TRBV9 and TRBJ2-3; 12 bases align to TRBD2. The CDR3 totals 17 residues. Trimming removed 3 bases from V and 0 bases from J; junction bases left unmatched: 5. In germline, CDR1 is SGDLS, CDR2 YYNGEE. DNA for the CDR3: TGTGCCAGCAGCGCCCAACTAGCGGGGGGCAGCACAGATACGCAGTATTTT. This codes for CASSAQLAGGSTDTQYF.

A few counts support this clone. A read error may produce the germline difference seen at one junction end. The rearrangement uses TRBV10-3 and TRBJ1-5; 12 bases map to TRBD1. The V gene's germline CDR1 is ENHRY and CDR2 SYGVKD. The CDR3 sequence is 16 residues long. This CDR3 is CAISESGTGGKQPQHF. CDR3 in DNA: TGTGCCATCAGTGAGTCCGGGACAGGGGGCAAGCAGCCCCAGCATTTT.

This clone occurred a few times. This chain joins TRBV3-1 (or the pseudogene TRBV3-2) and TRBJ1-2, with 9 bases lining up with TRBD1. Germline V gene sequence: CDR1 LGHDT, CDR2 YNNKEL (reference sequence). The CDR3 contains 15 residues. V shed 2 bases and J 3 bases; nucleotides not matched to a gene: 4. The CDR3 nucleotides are TGTGCCAGCAGCCAATTCACAGGGGGCGACTATGGCTACACCTTC. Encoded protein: CASSQFTGGDYGYTF.

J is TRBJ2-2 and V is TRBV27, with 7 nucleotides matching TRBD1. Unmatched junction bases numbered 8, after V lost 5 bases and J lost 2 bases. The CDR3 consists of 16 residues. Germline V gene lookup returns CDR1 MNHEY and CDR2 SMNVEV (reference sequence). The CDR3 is CASSPAGTVNTGELFF. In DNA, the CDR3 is TGTGCCAGCAGTCCAGCCGGGACAGTCAACACCGGGGAGCTGTTTTTT.

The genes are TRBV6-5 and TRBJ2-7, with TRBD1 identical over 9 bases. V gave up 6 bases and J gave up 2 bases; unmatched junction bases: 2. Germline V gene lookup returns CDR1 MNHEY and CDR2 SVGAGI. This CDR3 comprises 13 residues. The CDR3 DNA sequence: TGTGCCAGCAGCGGGACAGGGACCTACGAGCAGTACTTC. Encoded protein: CASSGTGTYEQYF.

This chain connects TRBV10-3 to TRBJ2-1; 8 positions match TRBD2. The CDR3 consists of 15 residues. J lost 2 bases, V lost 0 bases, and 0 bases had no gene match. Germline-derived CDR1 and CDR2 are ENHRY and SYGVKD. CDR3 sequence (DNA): TGTGCCATCAGTGAGTCGGGACTAGCCTACAATGAGCAGTTCTTC. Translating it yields CAISESGLAYNEQFF.

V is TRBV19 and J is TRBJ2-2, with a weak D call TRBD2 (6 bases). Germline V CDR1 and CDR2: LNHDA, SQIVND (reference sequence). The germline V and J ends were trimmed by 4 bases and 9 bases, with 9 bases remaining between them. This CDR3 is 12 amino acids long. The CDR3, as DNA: TGTGCCAGTAGTAAGGAGGGAAGGGAGCTGTTTTTT. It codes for CASSKEGRELFF.

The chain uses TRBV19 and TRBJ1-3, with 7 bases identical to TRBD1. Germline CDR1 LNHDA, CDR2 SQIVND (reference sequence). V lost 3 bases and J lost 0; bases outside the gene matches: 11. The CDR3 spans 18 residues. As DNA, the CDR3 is TGTGCCAGTAGTATTCGACCGGACAGGTCCTTCTCTGGAAACACCATATATTTT. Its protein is CASSIRPDRSFSGNTIYF.

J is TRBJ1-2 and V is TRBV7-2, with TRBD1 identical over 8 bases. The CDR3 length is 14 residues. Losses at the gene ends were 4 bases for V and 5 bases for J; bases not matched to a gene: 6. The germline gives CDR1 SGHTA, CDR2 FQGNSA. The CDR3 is CASSSTGTGYGYTF. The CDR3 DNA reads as TGTGCCAGCAGCTCTACCGGGACAGGATATGGCTACACCTTC.

DNA of the CDR3: TGTGCCAGCTCACCAGCCAGGGGGCTTGGTGGAAACACCATATATTTT. Its translation: CASSPARGLGGNTIYF. The chain combines TRBV18 with TRBJ1-3, with 8 positions matching TRBD1. The CDR3 sequence is 16 residues long. J gave up 3 bases and V 2 bases, and 6 bases lay outside the gene matches. From germline, CDR1 is KGHSH and CDR2 LQKENI.

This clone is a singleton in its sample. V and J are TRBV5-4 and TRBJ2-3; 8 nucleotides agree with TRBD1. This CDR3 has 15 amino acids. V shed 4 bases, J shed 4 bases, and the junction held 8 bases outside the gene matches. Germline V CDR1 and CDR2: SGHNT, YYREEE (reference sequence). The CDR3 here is CASSTRTGPADTQYF. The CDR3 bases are TGTGCCAGCAGCACCCGGACAGGGCCGGCAGATACGCAGTATTTT.

CDR3 residues: CASSQRTGGASGNTIYF. For the CDR3, the DNA is TGTGCCAGCAGCCAAAGGACAGGGGGCGCGTCCGGAAACACCATATATTTT. The V and J genes are TRBV13 and TRBJ1-3; 11 bases are shared with TRBD1. CDR3 size: 17 residues. Germline CDR1 is PRHDT and CDR2 is FYEKMQ (reference sequence). The V and J ends lost 5 bases and 4 bases, in that order; junction bases with no gene match: 10. Looking up the rest from reference TRBV13 and TRBJ1-3 gives the full variable domain: AAGVIQSPRHLIKEKRETATLKCYPIPRHDTVYWYQQGPGQDPQFLISFYEKMQSDKGSIPDRFSAQQFSDYHSELNMSSLELGDSALYFCASSQRTGGASGNTIYFGEGSWLTVV.

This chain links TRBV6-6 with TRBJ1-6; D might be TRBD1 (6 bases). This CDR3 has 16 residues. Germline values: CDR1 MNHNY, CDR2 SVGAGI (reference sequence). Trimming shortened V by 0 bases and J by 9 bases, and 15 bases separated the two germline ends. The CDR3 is CASSYSYQGSGSPLHF. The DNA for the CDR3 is TGTGCCAGCAGTTACTCGTACCAGGGGAGCGGTTCACCCCTCCACTTT.